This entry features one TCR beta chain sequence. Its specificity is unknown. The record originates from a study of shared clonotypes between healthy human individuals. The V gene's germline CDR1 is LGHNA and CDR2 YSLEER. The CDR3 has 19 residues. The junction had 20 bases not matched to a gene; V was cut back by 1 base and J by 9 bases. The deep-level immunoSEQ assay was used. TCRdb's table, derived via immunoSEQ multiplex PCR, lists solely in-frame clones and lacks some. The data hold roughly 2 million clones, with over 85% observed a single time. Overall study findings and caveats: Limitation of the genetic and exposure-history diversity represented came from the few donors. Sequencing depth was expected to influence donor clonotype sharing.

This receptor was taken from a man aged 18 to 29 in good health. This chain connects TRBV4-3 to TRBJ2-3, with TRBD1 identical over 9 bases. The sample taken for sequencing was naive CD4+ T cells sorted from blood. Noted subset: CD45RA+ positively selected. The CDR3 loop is CASSQVGQGRPGARETQYF. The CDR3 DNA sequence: TGCGCCAGCAGCCAAGTGGGACAGGGTAGACCAGGGGCTCGGGAAACGCAGTATTTT.